The 20 T cell receptor beta chains in this list originate from one sample, sequenced in a study of blood T cell repertoires in COVID-19. Profiling relied on immunoSEQ multiplex PCR, and the TCRdb table lists in-frame clones only, not all of them. Found here are some 400,000 clones, about 90% of them singletons; the top ten hold 1.3%. Material for sequencing was PBMCs or T cells enriched from blood (not recorded which). Receptors originate from a man aged 25 to 40 who had recovered from COVID-19.

V usage is TRBV6-2 or TRBV6-3 and J usage is TRBJ2-7; TRBD1 matches 8 bases. The CDR3 extends over 15 amino acids. CDR1 is MNHEY, CDR2 SVGEGT, per germline. The ends lost 0 bases at V and 5 bases at J; junction bases unmatched: 6. CDR3 sequence (DNA): TGTGCCAGCAGTTACTCTCCCGACAGGGGAAACGAGCAGTACTTC. Its protein product is CASSYSPDRGNEQYF.

The V gene is TRBV30, the J gene TRBJ1-5; possibly TRBD1 for D (6 bases). V was cut by 2 bases and J by 0 bases, with 11 bases left in between. Germline CDR1 reads GTSNPN; CDR2 reads SVGIG (reference sequence). The CDR3 is 15 residues long. The chain's CDR3 is CAWSPGTHSNQPQHF. The DNA for the CDR3 is TGTGCCTGGAGTCCAGGGACACATAGCAATCAGCCCCAGCATTTT.

The chain combines TRBV2 with TRBJ1-3; D perhaps matches TRBD1 (6 bases). The germline CDR1 and CDR2 sequences are SNHLY and FYNNEI. Trimming pared 4 bases from V and 2 bases from J, leaving 12 bases between. The CDR3 is 15 amino acids. The CDR3 DNA reads as TGTGCCAGCAGTGTCGAAGGGGGAGCTGGAAACACCATATATTTT. Amino acid sequence: CASSVEGGAGNTIYF.

The chain combines TRBV6-1 with TRBJ1-3; 10 nucleotides match TRBD1. The trim removed 2 bases at V and 2 bases at J, leaving 3 bases unmatched. The CDR3 has 16 residues. Germline assignment: CDR1 MNHNS and CDR2 SASEGT. As DNA, the CDR3 is TGTGCCAGCAGTGAATCGACAGGGGGCACTGGAAACACCATATATTTT. Translating gives CASSESTGGTGNTIYF.

The genes are TRBV7-8 and TRBJ1-5, with 7 bases identical to TRBD1. The CDR3 covers 14 residues. V lost 3 bases and J lost 4; bases outside the gene matches: 3. From germline, CDR1 is SGHVS and CDR2 FQNEAQ. CDR3 DNA: TGTGCCAGCAGCTTCCGGGACAGTAATCAGCCCCAGCATTTT. Protein product: CASSFRDSNQPQHF.

Comments on this clone: Different DNA sequences within this sample yield the same CDR3. The chain couples TRBV14 to TRBJ2-3; D is undetermined. The germline V gene encodes CDR1 SGHDN and CDR2 FVKESK. CDR3 length: 14 residues. Between the trimmed V and J ends, which lost 2 bases and 0 bases, there was a span of 6 bases. CDR3 DNA: TGTGCCAGCAGCCAAATGCAGAGCACAGATACGCAGTATTTT. It yields the protein CASSQMQSTDTQYF.

The chain employs TRBV18 and TRBJ1-1; 7 bases are shared with TRBD1. From germline, CDR1 is KGHSH and CDR2 LQKENI. The CDR3 covers 16 residues. Trimming cost V 0 bases and J 1 base; bases outside gene matches: 5. CDR3 sequence (DNA): TGTGCCAGCTCACCACCCATAGGGGGCGGGAACACTGAAGCTTTCTTT. It encodes CASSPPIGGGNTEAFF. Filled out from reference TRBV18 and TRBJ1-1, the complete variable domain reads NAGVMQNPRHLVRRRGQEARLRCSPMKGHSHVYWYRQLPEEGLKFMVYLQKENIIDESGMPKERFSAEFPKEGPSILRIQQVVRGDSAAYFCASSPPIGGGNTEAFFGQGTRLTVV.

The chain carries TRBV15 and TRBJ2-1; weak D call: TRBD1 (5 bases). Germline CDR1 reads LNHNV; CDR2 reads YYDKDF (reference sequence). Between the trimmed V and J ends, which lost 0 bases and 10 bases, there was a span of 10 bases. The CDR3 has 13 amino acids. The CDR3 sequence is CATSRDPNREQFF. In DNA, the CDR3 is TGTGCCACCAGCAGAGACCCCAACAGGGAGCAGTTCTTC.

The chain is built from TRBV9 and TRBJ2-1; maybe TRBD2 (7 bases). The germline V gene has CDR1 SGDLS and CDR2 YYNGEE. V lost 4 bases to trimming and J lost 4 bases, with 18 bases between them. The CDR3 is 16 residues long. This CDR3 reads CASSPEGGGAYNEQFF. In DNA, the CDR3 is TGTGCCAGCAGCCCAGAGGGGGGGGGCGCGTACAATGAGCAGTTCTTC.

The rearrangement joins TRBV24-1 to TRBJ2-3; TRBD2 might be the D (6 bases). The V end was cut by 7 bases, the J end by 3 bases, with 25 bases between. CDR1 is KGHDR and CDR2 is SFDVKD in the germline V gene. The CDR3 has 18 amino acids. CDR3 in amino acids: CATSLGALGGMYTDTQYF. Here the CDR3 DNA reads TGTGCCACCAGCCTAGGGGCGCTCGGGGGAATGTATACAGATACGCAGTATTTT.

The chain couples TRBV28 to TRBJ2-1, with 14 bases aligning to TRBD2. Trimming cost V 2 bases and J 10 bases; bases outside gene matches: 13. Germline CDR1 and CDR2: MDHEN and SYDVKM. The CDR3 is 18 amino acids. The CDR3 reads CASSLRLGTSGGLKEQFF. CDR3 nucleotide sequence: TGTGCCAGCAGTTTAAGGCTCGGGACTAGCGGGGGTTTGAAGGAGCAGTTCTTC. Based on the CDR3 plus reference TRBV28 and TRBJ2-1, the full variable domain is DVKVTQSSRYLVKRTGEKVFLECVQDMDHENMFWYRQDPGLGLRLIYFSYDVKMKEKGDIPEGYSVSREKKERFSLILESASTNQTSMYLCASSLRLGTSGGLKEQFFGPGTRLTVL.

The rearrangement uses TRBV7-9 and TRBJ2-7, with a possible D match to TRBD2 (5 bases). Looked up from germline, CDR1 is SEHNR and CDR2 is FQNEAQ (reference sequence). This CDR3 is 13 amino acids long. V dropped 5 bases and J dropped 2 bases, with 10 bases sitting between them. CDR3 DNA sequence: TGTGCCAGCAGCCGTGCGGGTGCCTACGAGCAGTACTTC. Its translation: CASSRAGAYEQYF.

The V gene is TRBV6-1, the J gene TRBJ1-6; weak D call: TRBD1 (6 bases). Germline V CDR1 and CDR2: MNHNS, SASEGT. Trimming pared 3 bases from V and 7 bases from J, leaving 10 bases between. This CDR3 has 14 residues. CDR3 DNA sequence: TGTGCCAGCAGTGACCTACAGGGAAATTCACCCCTCCACTTT. It codes for CASSDLQGNSPLHF.

J is TRBJ2-5 and V is TRBV19, with D possibly TRBD2 on 7 matching bases. CDR3 length: 11 residues. Trimming shortened V by 8 bases and J by 7 bases, and 11 bases separated the two germline ends. Germline lookup yields CDR1 LNHDA and CDR2 SQIVND (reference sequence). The CDR3 sequence: CASQRGGTQYF. The DNA for the CDR3 is TGTGCCAGTCAAAGGGGGGGGACCCAGTACTTC. Together with reference TRBV19 and TRBJ2-5, the CDR3 gives the full variable domain: DGGITQSPKYLFRKEGQNVTLSCEQNLNHDAMYWYRQDPGQGLRLIYYSQIVNDFQKGDIAEGYSVSREKKESFPLTVTSAQKNPTAFYLCASQRGGTQYFGPGTRLLVL.

This clone was detected once. The chain uses TRBV7-2 and TRBJ1-5; 8 nucleotides align to TRBD1. The length of the CDR3 is 15 residues. In germline, CDR1 is SGHTA, CDR2 FQGNSA. J gave up 6 bases and V 4 bases, and 8 bases lay outside the gene matches. As DNA, the CDR3 is TGTGCCAGCAGCTGGTTTGACAGGGGCCCTCAGCCCCAGCATTTT. It yields the protein CASSWFDRGPQPQHF.

The rearrangement links TRBV19 to TRBJ2-5, with D perhaps matching TRBD1 (5 bases). V was cut by 6 bases and J by 1 base, with 12 bases left in between. Germline V lookup: CDR1 LNHDA, CDR2 SQIVND (reference sequence). This CDR3 comprises 14 residues. This CDR3 is CASSLTVSQETQYF. The CDR3 coding sequence is TGTGCCAGTAGCCTGACAGTCTCCCAAGAGACCCAGTACTTC.

The rearrangement links TRBV25-1 to TRBJ1-3; D unresolved. Germline V lookup: CDR1 MGHDK, CDR2 SYGVNS. The CDR3 spans 16 residues. Trimming shortened V by 3 bases and J by 0 bases, and 12 bases separated the two germline ends. CDR3 DNA sequence: TGTGCCAGCAGTGATTGGGGAGGCTCCTCTGGAAACACCATATATTTT. Protein product: CASSDWGGSSGNTIYF.

The chain has TRBV7-9 and TRBJ1-6; no definite D call. The V gene lost 1 base and the J gene lost 3 bases, with 7 bases spanning the gap. Per germline, CDR1 SEHNR and CDR2 FQNEAQ (reference sequence). This CDR3 has 15 residues. Here the CDR3 DNA reads TGTGCCAGCAGCTTAGACGACTTCTATAATTCACCCCTCCACTTT. Its translation is CASSLDDFYNSPLHF.

The chain carries TRBV10-2 and TRBJ1-2; possible D gene TRBD1, 6 bases. Trimming left V 4 bases short and J 7 bases short, with 16 bases between. CDR3 size: 14 residues. CDR1 and CDR2 (germline): WSHSY, SAAADI. CDR3 region: CASSGSTGMSGYTF. The CDR3, as DNA: TGCGCCAGCAGTGGGTCCACAGGGATGAGTGGCTACACCTTC.

On this clone: A much larger clone lies one base from this, so it may be a read error. The rearrangement links TRBV6-4 to TRBJ1-1, with a possible D match to TRBD1 (6 bases). In germline, CDR1 is MRHNA, CDR2 SNTAGT. The CDR3 spans 13 residues. V lost 5 bases and J lost 1, with 8 bases in between. The CDR3 nucleotides read TGTGCCAGCAGTCGACAGGAGAACACTGAAGCTTTCTTT. This translates into CASSRQENTEAFF.